A selection of T cell receptor beta chains follows, all from one sample in a study of PD-L1 blockade in urothelial cancer. Profiled with immunoSEQ multiplex PCR; TCRdb holds only in-frame clones, not every one. Here the sample spans fewer than 50,000 clones, about 80% being singletons. This material consisted of PBMCs, taken around atezolizumab (anti-PD-L1) treatment. These receptors were collected from a man aged 70-80 years with urothelial cancer. CDR3s include the opening cysteine and the closing phenylalanine or tryptophan. The D gene is left open where the match is weak. Clone size is not always given. Where it is, it says once, few, many or a class for expanded clones.

clone size	D gene	V gene	J gene	CDR3 length	CDR3 DNA	CDR3 protein
NA	NA	TRBV5-5	TRBJ1-1	15	TGTGCCAGCAGCTTGGTTGGGGGGTTGAACACTGAAGCTTTCTTT	CASSLVGGLNTEAFF
NA	NA	TRBV19	TRBJ1-1	16	TGTGCCAGTAGTATCGCCCTAGGTGGGGGCAACACTGAAGCTTTCTTT	CASSIALGGGNTEAFF
NA	TRBD1	TRBV28	TRBJ2-6	17	TGTGCCAGCAGTTCACAGGGGGCGAAGCCTGGGGCCAACGTCCTGACTTTC	CASSSQGAKPGANVLTF
NA	TRBD1	TRBV29-1	TRBJ1-2	12	TGCAGCGCACAGGGGGAAGACTATGGCTACACCTTC	CSAQGEDYGYTF
NA	NA	TRBV5-4	TRBJ2-3	15	TGTGCCAGCAGCCAAGGCTTCCGGCCCGCGGGTGCGCAGTATTTT	CASSQGFRPAGAQYF
NA	NA	TRBV13	TRBJ1-3	15	TGTGCCAGCACCCGGCGGGGGGGCGCTGGAAACACCATATATTTT	CASTRRGGAGNTIYF
NA	TRBD1	TRBV4-2	TRBJ1-2	16	TGTGCCAGCAGCCAAACTCCACCGACAGGGGCCTATGGCTACACCTTC	CASSQTPPTGAYGYTF
NA	NA	TRBV6-5	TRBJ1-5	15	TGTGCCAGCAGTAGCAGGGCCGTGGGCAATCAGCCCCAGCATTTT	CASSSRAVGNQPQHF
NA	TRBD2	TRBV28	TRBJ2-7	14	TGTGCCAGCAGTACCGGGAGGGCCCCCTACGAGCAGTACTTC	CASSTGRAPYEQYF
NA	NA	TRBV4-1	TRBJ1-1	14	TGCGCCAGCAGCCAAGGGGGGCGCGACACTGAAGCTTTCTTT	CASSQGGRDTEAFF
NA	NA	TRBV20-1	TRBJ2-1	10	TGCAGTGCGAGGGCCAATGAGCAGTTCTTC	CSARANEQFF
NA	TRBD1	TRBV4-3	TRBJ2-1	14	TGCGCCAGCAGCCAGGGTGGACAGGGCAATGAGCAGTTCTTC	CASSQGGQGNEQFF
NA	TRBD1	TRBV5-4	TRBJ2-2	16	TGTGCCAGCAGCCCGGGGACAGGGGGCTTAAGCGGGGAGCTGTTTTTT	CASSPGTGGLSGELFF
NA	TRBD2	TRBV11-1	TRBJ2-3	14	TGTGCCAGCAGCTTAAAACTAGCGGATGATACGCAGTATTTT	CASSLKLADDTQYF
few	NA	TRBV10-3	TRBJ2-5	13	TGTGCCATCAGGGAAACAGTCCAAGAGACCCAGTACTTC	CAIRETVQETQYF
NA	TRBD1	TRBV6-1	TRBJ2-1	16	TGTGCCAGCAGTGAAGCGCAGGGGGCAAGGGGAAATGAGCAGTTCTTC	CASSEAQGARGNEQFF
once	NA	TRBV5-1	TRBJ2-5	16	TGCGCCAGCAGCTTGGTGGCGGGGCCAGGACAAGAGACCCAGTACTTC	CASSLVAGPGQETQYF
few	NA	TRBV5-3	TRBJ1-1	12	TGTGCCAGAAGCTTGAATGGGGCTGGAGCTTTCTTT	CARSLNGAGAFF
NA	TRBD2	TRBV11-3	TRBJ2-1	14	TGTGCCAGCAGCTACCGGGAGGGCCTTAATGAGCAGTTCTTC	CASSYREGLNEQFF
NA	NA	TRBV11-2	TRBJ1-2	13	TGTGCCAGCAGCTTAGAAGGGTACAGGGTATTGGACTTC	CASSLEGYRVLDF
NA	NA	TRBV15	TRBJ1-3	14	TGTGCCACCAGCAGGACAGTCTCTGGAAACACCATATATTTT	CATSRTVSGNTIYF
NA	NA	TRBV11-2	TRBJ1-2	13	TGTGCCAGCAGCCGAGCAACTAACTATGGCTACACCTTC	CASSRATNYGYTF
NA	NA	TRBV11-3	TRBJ1-1	15	TGTGCCAGCAGCTCAGGGGCCGGAATGAACACTGAAGCTTTCTTT	CASSSGAGMNTEAFF
NA	NA	TRBV6-4	TRBJ1-2	13	TGTGCCAGCAGTGAATTTATGGGGGCTGGCTACACCTTC	CASSEFMGAGYTF
NA	NA	TRBV7-9	TRBJ1-1	14	TGTGCCAGCAGCACGGACCGGGACGCCGGGGGAGCTTTCTTT	CASSTDRDAGGAFF
NA	NA	TRBV19	TRBJ1-5	12	TGTGCCAGAGGACAGATCAATCAGCCCCAGCATTTT	CARGQINQPQHF
NA	NA	TRBV28	TRBJ1-5	12	TGTGCCAGCAGTATCATCAATCAGCCCCAGCATTTT	CASSIINQPQHF
NA	TRBD2	TRBV4-1	TRBJ2-1	17	TGCGCCAGCAGCCAAGATCCAGCGGGAGGGTTATACAATGAGCAGTTCTTC	CASSQDPAGGLYNEQFF
NA	NA	TRBV5-4	TRBJ1-1	13	TGTGCCAGCAGCTTAGGGGCGAACACTGAAGCTTTCTTT	CASSLGANTEAFF